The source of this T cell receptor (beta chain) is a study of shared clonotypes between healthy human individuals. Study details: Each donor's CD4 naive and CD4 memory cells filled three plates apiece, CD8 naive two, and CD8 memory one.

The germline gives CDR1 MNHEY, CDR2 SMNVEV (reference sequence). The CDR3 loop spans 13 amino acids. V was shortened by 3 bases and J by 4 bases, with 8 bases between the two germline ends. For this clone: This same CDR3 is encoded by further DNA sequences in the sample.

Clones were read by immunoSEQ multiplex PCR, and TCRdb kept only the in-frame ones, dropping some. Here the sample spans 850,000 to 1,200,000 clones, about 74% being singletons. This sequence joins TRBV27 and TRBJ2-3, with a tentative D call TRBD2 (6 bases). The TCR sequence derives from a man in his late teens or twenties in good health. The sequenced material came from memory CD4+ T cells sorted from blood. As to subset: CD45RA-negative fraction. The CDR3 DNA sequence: TGTGCCAGCAGTTTCAGGGAGGCAGATACGCAGTATTTT. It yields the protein CASSFREADTQYF.